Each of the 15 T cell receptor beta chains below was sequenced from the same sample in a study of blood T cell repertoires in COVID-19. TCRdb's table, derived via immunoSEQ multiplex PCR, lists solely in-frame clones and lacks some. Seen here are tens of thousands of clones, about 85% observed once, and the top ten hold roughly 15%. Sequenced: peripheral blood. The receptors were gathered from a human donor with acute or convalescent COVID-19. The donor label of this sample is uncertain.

CDR3 amino acids: CASSQSRSGPTYNEQFF. The CDR3 nucleotides are TGTGCCAGCAGCCAATCACGTAGCGGGCCAACCTACAATGAGCAGTTCTTC. This rearrangement joins TRBV3-1 (or the pseudogene TRBV3-2) to TRBJ2-1; the match to TRBD2 covers 7 bases. The CDR3 is made up of 17 amino acids. V dropped 2 bases and J dropped 2; count of bases not matched to a gene: 9. Looked up from germline, CDR1 is LGHDT and CDR2 is YNNKEL (reference sequence).

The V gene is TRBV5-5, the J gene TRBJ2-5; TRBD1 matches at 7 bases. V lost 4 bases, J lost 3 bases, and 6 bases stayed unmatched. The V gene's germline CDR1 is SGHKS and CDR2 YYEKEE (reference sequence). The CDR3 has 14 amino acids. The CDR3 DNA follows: TGTGCCAGCAGCCCGACAGGGTTGGAAGAGACCCAGTACTTC. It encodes CASSPTGLEETQYF.

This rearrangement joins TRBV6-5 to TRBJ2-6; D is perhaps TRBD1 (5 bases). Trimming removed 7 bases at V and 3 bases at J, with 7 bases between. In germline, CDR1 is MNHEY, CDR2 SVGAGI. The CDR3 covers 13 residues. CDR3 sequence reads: CASKTVGANVLTF. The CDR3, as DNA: TGTGCCAGCAAGACAGTTGGGGCCAACGTCCTGACTTTC.

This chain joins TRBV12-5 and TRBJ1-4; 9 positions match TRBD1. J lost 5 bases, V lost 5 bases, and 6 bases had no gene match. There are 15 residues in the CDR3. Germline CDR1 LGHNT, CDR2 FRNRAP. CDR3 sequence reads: CASGIRTGENEKLFF. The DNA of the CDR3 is TGTGCTAGTGGTATCCGGACAGGGGAGAATGAAAAACTGTTTTTT.

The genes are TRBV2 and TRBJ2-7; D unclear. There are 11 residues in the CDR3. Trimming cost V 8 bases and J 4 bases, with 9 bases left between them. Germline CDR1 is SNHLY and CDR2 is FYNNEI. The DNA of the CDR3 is TGTGCCAGCGGGCCGGAATACGAGCAGTACTTC. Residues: CASGPEYEQYF. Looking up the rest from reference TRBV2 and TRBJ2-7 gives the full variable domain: EPEVTQTPSHQVTQMGQEVILRCVPISNHLYFYWYRQILGQKVEFLVSFYNNEISEKSEIFDDQFSVERPDGSNFTLKIRSTKLEDSAMYFCASGPEYEQYFGPGTRLTVT.

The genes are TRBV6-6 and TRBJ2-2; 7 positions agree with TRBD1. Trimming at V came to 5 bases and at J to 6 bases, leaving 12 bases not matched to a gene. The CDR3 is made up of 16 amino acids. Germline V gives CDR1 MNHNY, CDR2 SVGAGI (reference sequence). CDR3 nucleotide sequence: TGTGCCAGCAGTCAACGACAGGGTATTAACGCCGGGGAGCTGTTTTTT. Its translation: CASSQRQGINAGELFF.

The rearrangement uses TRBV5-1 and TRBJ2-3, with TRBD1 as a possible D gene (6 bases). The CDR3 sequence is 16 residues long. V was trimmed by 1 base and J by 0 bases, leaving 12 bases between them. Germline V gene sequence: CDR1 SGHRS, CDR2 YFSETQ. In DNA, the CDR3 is TGCGCCAGCAGCTTGCAGGGGTCTCTTAGCACAGATACGCAGTATTTT. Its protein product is CASSLQGSLSTDTQYF.

CDR3 bases: TGTGCCAGCAGCTCAGTCCGGAACACTGAAGCTTTCTTT. As protein: CASSSVRNTEAFF. This chain uses TRBV3-1 (or the pseudogene TRBV3-2) with TRBJ1-1, with D hard to call. The V end was cut by 5 bases, the J end by 1 base, with 8 bases between. Germline CDR1 reads LGHDT; CDR2 reads YNNKEL (reference sequence). This CDR3 is built from 13 residues.

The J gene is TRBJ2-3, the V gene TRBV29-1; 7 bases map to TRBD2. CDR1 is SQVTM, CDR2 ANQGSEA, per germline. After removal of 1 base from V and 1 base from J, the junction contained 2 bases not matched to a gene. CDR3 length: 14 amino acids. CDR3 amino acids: CSVEGTSGTDTQYF. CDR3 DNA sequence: TGCAGCGTTGAAGGTACTAGCGGCACAGATACGCAGTATTTT.

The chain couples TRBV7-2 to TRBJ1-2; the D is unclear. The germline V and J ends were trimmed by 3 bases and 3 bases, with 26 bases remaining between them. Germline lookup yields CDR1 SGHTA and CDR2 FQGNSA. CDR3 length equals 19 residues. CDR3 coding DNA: TGTGCCAGCAGCTTGAGAGGAACCCCCCCCTCTGGAGTTCACTATGGCTACACCTTC. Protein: CASSLRGTPPSGVHYGYTF.

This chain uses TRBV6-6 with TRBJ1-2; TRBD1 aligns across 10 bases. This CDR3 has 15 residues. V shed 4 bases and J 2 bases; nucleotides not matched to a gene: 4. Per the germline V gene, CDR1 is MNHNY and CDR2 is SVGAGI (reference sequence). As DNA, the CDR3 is TGTGCCAGCAGTTCCCCGGGACAGGGGAACTATGGCTACACCTTC. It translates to CASSSPGQGNYGYTF.

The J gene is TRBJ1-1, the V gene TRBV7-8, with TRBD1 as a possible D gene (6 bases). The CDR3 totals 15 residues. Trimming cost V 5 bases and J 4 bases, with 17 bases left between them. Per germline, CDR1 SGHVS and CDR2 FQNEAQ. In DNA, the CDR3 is TGTGCCAGCAGCAAAGGGCAGGGGCCGCCCACTGAAGCTTTCTTT. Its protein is CASSKGQGPPTEAFF.

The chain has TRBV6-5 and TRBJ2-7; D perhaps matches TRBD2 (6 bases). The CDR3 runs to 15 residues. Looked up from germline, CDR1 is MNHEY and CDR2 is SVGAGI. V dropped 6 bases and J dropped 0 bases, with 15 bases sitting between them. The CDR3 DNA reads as TGTGCCAGCAGGCCTGCGGGAACGAGCTCCTACGAGCAGTACTTC. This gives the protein CASRPAGTSSYEQYF.

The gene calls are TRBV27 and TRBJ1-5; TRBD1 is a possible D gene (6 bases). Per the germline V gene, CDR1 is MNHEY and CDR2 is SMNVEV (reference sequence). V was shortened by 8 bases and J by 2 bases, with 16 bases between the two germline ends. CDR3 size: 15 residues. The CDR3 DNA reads TGTGCCAGCCGAGGACAGCCTTCTGGCAATCAGCCCCAGCATTTT. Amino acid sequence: CASRGQPSGNQPQHF.

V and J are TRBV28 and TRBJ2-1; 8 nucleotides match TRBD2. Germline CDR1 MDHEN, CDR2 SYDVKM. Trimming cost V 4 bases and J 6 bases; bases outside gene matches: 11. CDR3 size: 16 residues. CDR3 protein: CASSSPYGGARNEQFF. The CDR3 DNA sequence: TGTGCCAGCAGTTCGCCCTACGGGGGGGCCCGCAATGAGCAGTTCTTC.